This T cell receptor (beta chain) was observed in a study of CD4+ T cells in melanoma. Study-level results: Reportedly, melanoma neoantigen-specific CD4+ T cells showed varied differentiation states. CD8+ T cell, macrophage and B cell function reportedly correlated with neoantigen-specific CD4+ T cells.

The CDR3 is 15 amino acids. The germline V gene has CDR1 SGHNT and CDR2 YENEEA. V lost 3 bases to trimming and J lost 3 bases; unmatched junction nucleotides: 3. On this clone itself: What it binds is unknown.

Clones were read by immunoSEQ multiplex PCR, and TCRdb kept only the in-frame ones, dropping some. The table lists about 120,000 clones, about 90% of them singletons. Input material: peripheral blood. This TCR was recovered from a human donor with melanoma. This chain connects TRBV11-3 to TRBJ2-2, with 8 positions matching TRBD1. The CDR3 DNA reads TGTGCCAGCAGCTTCCAGGGGGCGGACACCGGGGAGCTGTTTTTT. Its translation is CASSFQGADTGELFF.